This is a list of T cell receptor beta chains from one sample in a study of Ad26.COV2.S vaccination and SARS-CoV-2 variants. TCRdb's table, derived via immunoSEQ multiplex PCR, lists solely in-frame clones and lacks some. The data show about 680,000 clones, with roughly nine tenths seen just once and around 1.5% held by the top ten. The sample in question was peripheral blood, obtained in a trial of Ad26.COV2.S vaccine versus placebo. The receptors were sampled from a person between 18 and 60 years old who received the Ad26.COV2.S COVID-19 vaccine or a placebo. CDR3s include the opening cysteine and the closing phenylalanine or tryptophan. Size tells how often a clone was seen (once, few, many) or the class of an expanded clone, and some rows leave it out.

cdr3_length v_call clone_size cdr3_aa
14 TRBV10-3 . CAISPSVTTDTQYF
15 TRBV19 few CASSIRGQGSGEQYF
15 TRBV4-2 . CASSPQGQSNQPQHF
12 TRBV5-1 . CASSFDSGTQYF
12 TRBV19 once CASRAAGETQYF
13 TRBV5-5 . CASSLRSNQPQHF
13 TRBV19 . CASEPTGFTEAFF
16 TRBV4-2 . CASSQDLGVANYGYTF
16 TRBV18 . CASSRDIAGGDNEQFF
13 TRBV9 . CASSATSRTEQFF
14 TRBV15 . CATSRDWGKETQYF
16 TRBV24-1 . CATSDPGDSITGELFF
15 TRBV10-3 . CAISKGQWGEETQYF
15 TRBV7-3 . CASSLTGGSTDTQYF
14 TRBV11-2 . CASREPGSYNEQFF